This entry is about one T cell receptor beta chain. The table came from immunoSEQ multiplex PCR; TCRdb's copy has only in-frame clones and leaves some out. This sample has 110,000 to 150,000 clones, with around 87% found just once. Enrolled through a virtual design, the participants were between 18 and 89 years of age and came from 24 US areas. In assigning cohorts, the study relied on participant-reported clinical history. Each recovered donor of Cohort 3 presented with two negative PCRs, clearance, or symptom resolution. There are 16 residues in the CDR3. V gave up 4 bases and J gave up 3 bases; unmatched junction bases: 7. Germline V gene sequence: CDR1 SGHVS, CDR2 FQNEAQ. The sample comes from a study of blood T cell repertoires in COVID-19. Across the study: Specimens from acute and convalescent COVID-19 originated in the United States, Italy and Spain.

The chain has TRBV7-8 and TRBJ2-5; TRBD1 agrees at 11 bases. Sequencing input: PBMCs or T cells enriched from blood (not recorded which). The TCR was taken from a man in his sixties who had recovered from COVID-19. The CDR3 bases are TGTGCCAGCAGCTCGAGGACAGGGGGCATGAAAGAGACCCAGTACTTC. Translation: CASSSRTGGMKETQYF.